These 13 T cell receptor beta chains originate from one sample sequenced in a study of graft-versus-host responses after intestinal transplantation. Sequencing was performed with immunoSEQ multiplex PCR; in TCRdb, only in-frame clones are kept and a portion is missing. The profile shows fewer than 110,000 clones, approximately 90% of them singletons. No antigens are known for them. This sample comprised unstimulated CD4+ T cells sorted from spleen or lymph node cells, obtained before transplant. These receptors were obtained from a human donor who was the organ donor for an intestinal transplant.

This sequence joins TRBV5-1 and TRBJ1-2; D is uncertain. V was trimmed by 4 bases and J by 5 bases, leaving 18 bases between them. Germline-derived CDR1 and CDR2 are SGHRS and YFSETQ. This CDR3 contains 15 residues. The CDR3 nucleotides are TGCGCCAGCAGCCCGGCCCCCAGGAGAGGATATGGCTACACCTTC. Its protein is CASSPAPRRGYGYTF.

This chain connects TRBV29-1 to TRBJ2-5; the D gene could be TRBD1 or TRBD2 (5 bases each). The CDR3 covers 12 residues. V lost 6 bases, J lost 1 base, and 9 bases lay in between. Germline CDR1 reads SQVTM; CDR2 reads ANQGSEA. For the CDR3, the DNA is TGCAGCGTCACCGGGGCCCAAGAGACCCAGTACTTC. Encoded protein: CSVTGAQETQYF.

The chain combines TRBV5-8 with TRBJ1-1; D unresolved. With 0 bases removed from V and 0 bases from J, the gap between germline ends came to 12 bases. The CDR3 sequence is 16 residues long. Germline V lookup: CDR1 SGHTS, CDR2 YDEGEE. CDR3 protein: CASSLDATRLNTEAFF. The CDR3, as DNA: TGTGCCAGCAGCTTGGATGCGACGAGACTGAACACTGAAGCTTTCTTT.

This clone has just a few counts. This chain connects TRBV4-1 to TRBJ1-6, with TRBD1 identical over 10 bases. The CDR3 spans 19 residues. Per germline, CDR1 MGHRA and CDR2 YSYEKL. V shed 4 bases, J shed 7 bases, and the junction held 16 bases outside the gene matches. CDR3 region: CASSPRIGTGAYRNSPLHF. The CDR3 DNA sequence: TGCGCCAGCAGCCCCCGAATCGGGACAGGGGCGTACAGGAATTCACCCCTCCACTTT.

The gene calls are TRBV5-4 and TRBJ1-1; 7 bases are a match to TRBD1. V shed 3 bases, J shed 6 bases, and the junction held 5 bases outside the gene matches. The CDR3 is 13 amino acids. Germline CDR1 SGHNT, CDR2 YYREEE (reference sequence). CDR3 amino acids: CASSWGTESEAFF. The CDR3 region has the DNA TGTGCCAGCAGCTGGGGGACAGAATCTGAAGCTTTCTTT.

The chain links TRBV19 to TRBJ1-5; D is undetermined. CDR3 length: 16 residues. V lost 7 bases and J lost 1, with 17 bases in between. CDR1 is LNHDA and CDR2 is SQIVND in the germline V gene (reference sequence). The CDR3 DNA is TGTGCCAGTATGCCTCTGGGCGGCCTCAGCAATCAGCCCCAGCATTTT. Its protein product is CASMPLGGLSNQPQHF. Looking up the rest from reference TRBV19 and TRBJ1-5 gives the full variable domain: DGGITQSPKYLFRKEGQNVTLSCEQNLNHDAMYWYRQDPGQGLRLIYYSQIVNDFQKGDIAEGYSVSREKKESFPLTVTSAQKNPTAFYLCASMPLGGLSNQPQHFGDGTRLSIL.

V usage is TRBV7-9 and J usage is TRBJ1-1; D is uncertain. With 3 bases removed from V and 1 base from J, the gap between germline ends came to 12 bases. Germline CDR1 SEHNR, CDR2 FQNEAQ (reference sequence). The CDR3 is 15 residues long. Here the CDR3 reads CASSFEGGRNTEAFF. The CDR3, as DNA: TGTGCCAGCAGCTTCGAGGGAGGGAGGAACACTGAAGCTTTCTTT.

This rearrangement joins TRBV5-1 to TRBJ2-5; D is unclear. Germline V gene data show CDR1 as SGHRS and CDR2 as YFSETQ. This CDR3 comprises 11 residues. Trimming pared 5 bases from V and 3 bases from J, leaving 5 bases between. The CDR3 nucleotides are TGCGCCAGCAGGTCCGAAGAGACCCAGTACTTC. This translates into CASRSEETQYF. The full variable domain, its missing parts supplied by reference TRBV5-1 and TRBJ2-5, is KAGVTQTPRYLIKTRGQQVTLSCSPISGHRSVSWYQQTPGQGLQFLFEYFSETQRNKGNFPGRFSGRQFSNSRSEMNVSTLELGDSALYLCASRSEETQYFGPGTRLLVL.

The chain uses TRBV11-3 and TRBJ2-4; 7 nucleotides line up with TRBD2. The V and J ends lost 5 bases and 1 base, in that order; junction bases with no gene match: 14. Germline loops: CDR1 SGHNT, CDR2 YENEEA. The CDR3 spans 18 residues. This chain's CDR3 is CASSQSAPSGPAKNIQYF. The CDR3 region has the DNA TGTGCCAGCAGCCAAAGCGCCCCTAGCGGACCGGCCAAAAACATTCAGTACTTC.

This clone was detected only once. The rearrangement joins TRBV13 to TRBJ2-4; tentatively, D is TRBD2 (6 bases). CDR3 size: 16 residues. Looked up from germline, CDR1 is PRHDT and CDR2 is FYEKMQ (reference sequence). Trimming pared 4 bases from V and 1 base from J, leaving 14 bases between. The CDR3 DNA reads as TGTGCCAGCAGCTCCGGGGGAAGACGCGCCAAAAACATTCAGTACTTC. It encodes CASSSGGRRAKNIQYF. Based on the CDR3 plus reference TRBV13 and TRBJ2-4, the full variable domain is AAGVIQSPRHLIKEKRETATLKCYPIPRHDTVYWYQQGPGQDPQFLISFYEKMQSDKGSIPDRFSAQQFSDYHSELNMSSLELGDSALYFCASSSGGRRAKNIQYFGAGTRLSVL.

The J gene is TRBJ2-7, the V gene TRBV21-1; the table's D gene call, TRBD2, was not cross checked with the DNA. TRBV21-1 is recorded as a pseudogene. This CDR3 contains 17 residues. For the CDR3, the DNA is TGTGCCAGCAGCGGAGAACCCACGGGACTACAAACCTACGAGCAGTACTTC. Translated, it gives CASSGEPTGLQTYEQYF.

CDR3 sequence (DNA): TGTGCCAGCAGTTCGGGTCTCGTGGGTTACACTGAAGCTTTCTTT. Translated, it gives CASSSGLVGYTEAFF. This sequence joins TRBV6-5 and TRBJ1-1; D uncertain. CDR1 is MNHEY, CDR2 SVGAGI, per germline. The CDR3 has 15 amino acids. Trimming cost V 4 bases and J 3 bases, with 15 bases left between them.

The chain has TRBV6-1 and TRBJ1-5; D is unclear. The CDR3 is 12 residues long. Trimming stripped 7 bases from V and 6 bases from J, with 10 bases between. The germline gives CDR1 MNHNS, CDR2 SASEGT. This CDR3 reads CASTSFFQPQHF. The CDR3, as DNA: TGTGCCAGCACGTCCTTCTTTCAGCCCCAGCATTTT.